Each of the 5 T cell receptor beta chains below was sequenced from the same sample in a study of T cells expressing NK-cell markers. TCRdb reprocessed the 5' RACE reads and reports one entry per CDR3 protein, with no DNA. The listing records about 260,000 distinct CDR3 sequences. Sample: blood T cells: a sorted CD56 or NKG2C T cell subset, CD4+ or CD8+ T cells, or bulk PBMC T cells (not recorded which). The receptor set was obtained from a woman aged 18 to 75 in good health.

The chain couples TRBV7-9 to TRBJ2-3; absent DNA, TCRdb's TRBD1 call cannot be checked. Germline V gene data show CDR1 as SEHNR and CDR2 as FQNEAQ (reference sequence). CDR3 length: 16 amino acids. CDR3 amino acids: CASSLLAPAGTDTQYF.

The chain couples TRBV20-1 to TRBJ2-3; TCRdb proposes TRBD2, but this gene call is untestable without DNA. CDR1 is DFQATT, CDR2 SNEGSKA, per germline (reference sequence). The CDR3 runs to 16 residues. The chain's CDR3 is CSALGLAGNLVNTQYF.

The chain recombines TRBV7-2 with TRBJ2-2; TCRdb proposes TRBD2, but this gene call is untestable without DNA. Germline V gene lookup returns CDR1 SGHTA and CDR2 FQGNSA. This CDR3 has 15 amino acids. The CDR3 loop is CASSRRTSVDGELFF.

The rearrangement links TRBV19 to TRBJ2-7; TCRdb's D gene call, TRBD1, goes unchecked for lack of DNA. CDR3 size: 15 residues. Germline values: CDR1 LNHDA, CDR2 SQIVND (reference sequence). CDR3 loop: CASSGDRVNIYEQYF.

The chain joins TRBV6-2 or TRBV6-3 to TRBJ2-4; as DNA is missing, the TRBD2 call by TCRdb cannot be tested. There are 15 residues in the CDR3. Per the germline V gene, CDR1 is MNHEY and CDR2 is SVGEGT. The CDR3 protein is CASRPGLDSKNIQYF.